What follows are 19 T cell receptor beta chains derived from one specimen sequenced in a study of control samples from healthy donors and cancer patients. The data were produced by immunoSEQ multiplex PCR, yet TCRdb's version contains in-frame clones alone and is incomplete. The sample shows some 71,000 clones, over 75% of them seen only once. Sequencing used PBMCs. These receptors were taken from a woman in her 50s with head and neck cancer.

The chain has TRBV19 and TRBJ1-1; TRBD1 agrees at 7 bases. The CDR3 length is 16 residues. CDR1 and CDR2 from the germline V gene are LNHDA and SQIVND (reference sequence). V lost 5 bases and J lost 2; bases outside the gene matches: 11. The CDR3 reads CASSVKTGLGNTEAFF. The CDR3 DNA reads as TGTGCCAGTAGTGTCAAGACAGGGTTGGGAAACACTGAAGCTTTCTTT.

This clone occurred once. The chain links TRBV19 to TRBJ2-2; 12 bases map to TRBD1. V lost 5 bases and J lost 5; bases outside the gene matches: 12. This CDR3 is 18 amino acids long. Germline-derived CDR1 and CDR2 are LNHDA and SQIVND (reference sequence). This CDR3 is CASSSRAGTGGITGELFF. CDR3 nucleotide sequence: TGTGCCAGTAGTTCAAGAGCCGGGACAGGGGGCATTACCGGGGAGCTGTTTTTT.

The rearrangement links TRBV6-2 or TRBV6-3 to TRBJ2-7; 10 bases match TRBD1. V lost 4 bases, J lost 11 bases, and 14 bases stayed unmatched. This CDR3 region has 15 residues. Germline CDR1 MNHEY, CDR2 SVGEGT. DNA of the CDR3: TGTGCCAGCAGTTTATCCCGGGGACAGGGGTCAATAAAGTACTTC. Translated: CASSLSRGQGSIKYF.

V gene TRBV6-2 or TRBV6-3 combines with J gene TRBJ1-2; 9 bases fit TRBD1. In germline, CDR1 is MNHEY, CDR2 SVGEGT. There are 19 residues in the CDR3. With V trimmed by 4 bases and J by 8 bases, 23 bases remained unmatched. CDR3 region: CASSSQPGQGSLRLWGYTF. CDR3 DNA sequence: TGTGCCAGCAGTTCTCAACCGGGACAGGGATCCCTACGATTGTGGGGCTACACCTTC.

The V gene is TRBV5-5, the J gene TRBJ1-4, with TRBD1 matching 7 bases. J was trimmed by 6 bases and V by 6 bases; bases with no gene match: 8. The germline gives CDR1 SGHKS, CDR2 YYEKEE (reference sequence). This CDR3 is 14 amino acids long. For the CDR3, the DNA is TGTGCCAGCAACTCACACAGGGGCGATGAAAAACTGTTTTTT. Translated: CASNSHRGDEKLFF.

The table lists this clone with a count of one. The CDR3 DNA is TGTGCCAGTAGTATAGGTCGGAACACTGAAGCTTTCTTT. Protein: CASSIGRNTEAFF. The chain links TRBV19 to TRBJ1-1; D gene unclear. Germline V gene sequence: CDR1 LNHDA, CDR2 SQIVND (reference sequence). CDR3 size: 13 residues. Trimming stripped 1 base from V and 1 base from J, with 4 bases between.

The chain recombines TRBV19 with TRBJ1-1; D remains unclear. The CDR3 is 13 residues long. Germline-derived CDR1 and CDR2 are LNHDA and SQIVND (reference sequence). V was pared by 5 bases and J by 0 bases, with 7 bases between. CDR3 protein: CASSSRVNTEAFF. DNA of the CDR3: TGTGCCAGTAGTTCCCGAGTGAACACTGAAGCTTTCTTT.

This chain links TRBV6-5 with TRBJ1-5; a weak D match, TRBD1 (5 bases). Trimming pared 10 bases from V and 2 bases from J, leaving 15 bases between. Germline loops: CDR1 MNHEY, CDR2 SVGAGI. CDR3 length equals 14 residues. The chain's CDR3 is CATQIQGGNQPQHF. As DNA, the CDR3 is TGTGCCACCCAAATCCAGGGAGGCAATCAGCCCCAGCATTTT.

The chain joins TRBV5-1 to TRBJ1-2, with a weak D call TRBD1 (5 bases). Trimming pared 0 bases from V and 1 base from J, leaving 13 bases between. The germline V gene encodes CDR1 SGHRS and CDR2 YFSETQ. This CDR3 is built from 16 residues. DNA of the CDR3: TGCGCCAGCAGCTTGGAGCCAGGGAAACTTAACTATGGCTACACCTTC. Translation: CASSLEPGKLNYGYTF. Looking up the rest from reference TRBV5-1 and TRBJ1-2 gives the full variable domain: KAGVTQTPRYLIKTRGQQVTLSCSPISGHRSVSWYQQTPGQGLQFLFEYFSETQRNKGNFPGRFSGRQFSNSRSEMNVSTLELGDSALYLCASSLEPGKLNYGYTFGSGTRLTVV.

J is TRBJ1-2 and V is TRBV5-6; D ambiguous. Germline CDR1 and CDR2: SGHDT and YYEEEE. Trimming cost V 4 bases and J 0 bases, with 7 bases left between them. The CDR3 consists of 13 residues. The CDR3 nucleotides are TGTGCCAGCAGCGGGATATCTAACTATGGCTACACCTTC. It yields the protein CASSGISNYGYTF.

The chain couples TRBV28 to TRBJ1-4; D uncertain. The CDR3 consists of 16 residues. Germline V CDR1 and CDR2: MDHEN, SYDVKM. V was clipped by 5 bases and J by 8 bases, with 21 bases between them. The CDR3 protein is CASSPPGKGLSEKLFF. The CDR3 region has the DNA TGTGCCAGCAGTCCCCCCGGAAAAGGTCTAAGCGAAAAACTGTTTTTT.

This chain connects TRBV4-1 to TRBJ2-1; D may be TRBD2 (5 bases). Trimming stripped 0 bases from V and 7 bases from J, with 16 bases between. CDR1 and CDR2 from the germline V gene are MGHRA and YSYEKL. The CDR3 has 16 amino acids. The CDR3 nucleotides are TGCGCCAGCAGCCAAGATCGGGCGGGCGCCCAGAATGAGCAGTTCTTC. This translates into CASSQDRAGAQNEQFF.

This chain joins TRBV5-1 and TRBJ2-1; 9 bases map to TRBD2. CDR1 is SGHRS and CDR2 is YFSETQ in the germline V gene. The CDR3 consists of 16 residues. The junction had 12 bases not matched to a gene; V was cut back by 1 base and J by 10 bases. The CDR3 reads CASSLNEVAGVTEQFF. In DNA form, the CDR3 reads TGCGCCAGCAGCTTGAATGAAGTAGCGGGGGTCACCGAGCAGTTCTTC. The full variable domain, its missing parts supplied by reference TRBV5-1 and TRBJ2-1, is KAGVTQTPRYLIKTRGQQVTLSCSPISGHRSVSWYQQTPGQGLQFLFEYFSETQRNKGNFPGRFSGRQFSNSRSEMNVSTLELGDSALYLCASSLNEVAGVTEQFFGPGTRLTVL.

The V call is TRBV27, the J call TRBJ1-1, with D unclear. With 6 bases removed from V and 3 bases from J, the gap between germline ends came to 17 bases. The CDR3 contains 15 residues. Germline lookup yields CDR1 MNHEY and CDR2 SMNVEV (reference sequence). CDR3 in amino acids: CASSSTGSWHTEAFF. DNA for the CDR3: TGTGCCAGCAGCTCTACGGGATCATGGCACACTGAAGCTTTCTTT.

The gene calls are TRBV7-6 and TRBJ2-5; TRBD2 agrees at 12 bases. CDR1 is SGHVS, CDR2 FNYEAQ, per germline. The CDR3 is 16 amino acids. J was trimmed by 3 bases and V by 2 bases; bases with no gene match: 4. The CDR3 coding sequence is TGTGCCAGCAGCTTATTGACTAGCGGGGGAAAAGAGACCCAGTACTTC. The encoded protein is CASSLLTSGGKETQYF.

V gene TRBV5-1 combines with J gene TRBJ2-3; tentatively, D is TRBD1 (5 bases). Per germline, CDR1 SGHRS and CDR2 YFSETQ. The CDR3 is made up of 13 amino acids. V shed 4 bases and J shed 2 bases, with 8 bases lying between them. CDR3 nucleotide sequence: TGCGCCAGCAGCAGGGGTTCCACAGATACGCAGTATTTT. Protein sequence: CASSRGSTDTQYF.

The chain carries TRBV5-1 and TRBJ2-6; 8 bases align to TRBD2. The CDR3 has 15 amino acids. Losses at the gene ends were 9 bases for V and 0 bases for J; bases not matched to a gene: 5. The germline CDR1 and CDR2 sequences are SGHRS and YFSETQ. The DNA for the CDR3 is TGCGCCACTCGGGAGGGGTACTCTGGGGCCAACGTCCTGACTTTC. Translating it yields CATREGYSGANVLTF.

This rearrangement joins TRBV12-3 or TRBV12-4 to TRBJ1-6, with D unclear. This CDR3 region has 13 residues. The ends were cut back, 1 base at V and 17 bases at J, with 15 bases in the middle. The CDR3 DNA is TGTGCCAGCAGTTTAGGAGGGAGGCCGCAAGTCCACTTT. This codes for CASSLGGRPQVHF.

Note on this clone: The sample holds other DNA sequences that translate to the same CDR3. This rearrangement joins TRBV6-5 to TRBJ1-2, with a possible D match to TRBD1 (5 bases). V was shortened by 0 bases and J by 8 bases, with 10 bases between the two germline ends. CDR3 length: 13 amino acids. CDR1 is MNHEY and CDR2 is SVGAGI in the germline V gene. CDR3 amino acids: CASSYSGGFGYTF. The CDR3 coding sequence is TGTGCCAGCAGTTACTCTGGGGGGTTCGGCTACACCTTC.